This entry is about one T cell receptor beta chain. A primer matching the constant region was used to make TCR beta cDNA from 500 to 650 ng of total RNA. Three nested multiplex PCR rounds, a slightly modified ARM-PCR method, built the TCR beta libraries. A single record per CDR3 protein comes from TCRdb applying MiXCR to the multiplex PCR reads. The profile shows more than 95,000 distinct CDR3 sequences, around 83% of them singletons. The tissue used was unsorted bulk material of 20-30 mg. RNA and DNA were co-extracted from it with the AllPrep DNA/RNA mini kit. Every tumor contributed samples taken at five separate regions. Every tumor sample analyzed contained over 80% viable tumor cells. The data stem from a study of tumor-infiltrating lymphocytes in primary liver carcinoma. About the research overall: Regardless of tissue type, samples showed similar yields of roughly 3.5 to 7.5 million productive TCRbeta reads.

This receptor was obtained from a man aged 35 to 55 with primary liver carcinoma and hepatitis B virus infection. Input material: liver tumor tissue from sampling region 3. Subset meaning: tumor region T3, left-lateral pole.

The CDR3 protein is CASSQDSGGASYTGELFF. CDR3 nucleotides: TGCGCCAGCAGCCAAGACAGCGGGGGGGCGTCGTACACCGGGGAGCTGTTTTTT. The gene calls are TRBV4-1 and TRBJ2-2, with 10 nucleotides matching TRBD2. Germline V gives CDR1 MGHRA, CDR2 YSYEKL. V lost 0 bases to trimming and J lost 3 bases; unmatched junction nucleotides: 7. CDR3 size: 18 residues.